This T cell receptor beta chain was recorded in a study of control samples from healthy donors and cancer patients. The germline gives CDR1 MDHEN, CDR2 SYDVKM. This CDR3 region has 14 residues. V lost 6 bases, J lost 4 bases, and 16 bases lay in between. Sequenced by immunoSEQ multiplex PCR; TCRdb stores in-frame clones only, minus some. The profile shows around 140,000 clones, roughly 89% of them singletons. Sequenced input: PBMCs. This chain uses TRBV28 with TRBJ2-7; unclear D gene. This TCR derives from a man aged 50-60 years with head and neck cancer. CDR3 in amino acids: CASRSRIPDYEQYF. CDR3 bases: TGTGCCAGCAGATCCCGGATCCCAGATTACGAGCAGTACTTC.